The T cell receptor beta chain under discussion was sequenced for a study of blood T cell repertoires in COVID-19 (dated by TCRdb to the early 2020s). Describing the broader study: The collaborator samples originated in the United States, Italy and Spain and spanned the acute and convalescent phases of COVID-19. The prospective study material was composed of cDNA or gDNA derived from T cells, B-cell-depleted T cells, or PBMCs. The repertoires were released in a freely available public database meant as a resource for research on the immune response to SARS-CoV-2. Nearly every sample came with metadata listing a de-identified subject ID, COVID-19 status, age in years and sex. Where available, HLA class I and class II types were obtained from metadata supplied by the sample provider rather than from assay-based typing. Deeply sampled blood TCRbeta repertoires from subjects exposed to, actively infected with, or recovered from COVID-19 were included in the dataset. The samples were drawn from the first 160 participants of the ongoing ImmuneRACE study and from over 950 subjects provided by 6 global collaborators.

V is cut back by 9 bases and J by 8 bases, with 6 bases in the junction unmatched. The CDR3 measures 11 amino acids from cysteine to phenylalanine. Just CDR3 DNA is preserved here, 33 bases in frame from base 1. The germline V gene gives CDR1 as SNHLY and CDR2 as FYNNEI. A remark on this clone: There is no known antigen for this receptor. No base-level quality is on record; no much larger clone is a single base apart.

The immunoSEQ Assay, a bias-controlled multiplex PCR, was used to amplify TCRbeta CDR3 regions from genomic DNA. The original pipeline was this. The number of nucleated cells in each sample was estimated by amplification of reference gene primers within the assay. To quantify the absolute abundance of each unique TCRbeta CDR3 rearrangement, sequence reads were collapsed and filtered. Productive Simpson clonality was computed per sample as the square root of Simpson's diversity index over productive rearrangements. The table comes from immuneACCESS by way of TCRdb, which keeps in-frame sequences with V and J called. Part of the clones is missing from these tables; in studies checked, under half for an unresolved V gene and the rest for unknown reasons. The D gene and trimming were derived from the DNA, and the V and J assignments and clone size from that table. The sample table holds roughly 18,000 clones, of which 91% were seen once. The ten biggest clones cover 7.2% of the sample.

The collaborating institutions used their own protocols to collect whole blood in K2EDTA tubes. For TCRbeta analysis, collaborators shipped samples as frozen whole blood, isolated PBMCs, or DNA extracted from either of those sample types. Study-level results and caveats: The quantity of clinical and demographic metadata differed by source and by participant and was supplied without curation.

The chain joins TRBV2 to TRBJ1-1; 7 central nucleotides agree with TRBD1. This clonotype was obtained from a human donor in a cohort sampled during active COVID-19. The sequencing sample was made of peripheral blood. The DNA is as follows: TGTGCCAGTAGGAGGGGACAGGAAGCTTTCTTT. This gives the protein CASRRGQEAFF. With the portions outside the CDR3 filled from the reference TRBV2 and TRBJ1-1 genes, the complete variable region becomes EPEVTQTPSHQVTQMGQEVILRCVPISNHLYFYWYRQILGQKVEFLVSFYNNEISEKSEIFDDQFSVERPDGSNFTLKIRSTKLEDSAMYFCASRRGQEAFFGQGTRLTVV.